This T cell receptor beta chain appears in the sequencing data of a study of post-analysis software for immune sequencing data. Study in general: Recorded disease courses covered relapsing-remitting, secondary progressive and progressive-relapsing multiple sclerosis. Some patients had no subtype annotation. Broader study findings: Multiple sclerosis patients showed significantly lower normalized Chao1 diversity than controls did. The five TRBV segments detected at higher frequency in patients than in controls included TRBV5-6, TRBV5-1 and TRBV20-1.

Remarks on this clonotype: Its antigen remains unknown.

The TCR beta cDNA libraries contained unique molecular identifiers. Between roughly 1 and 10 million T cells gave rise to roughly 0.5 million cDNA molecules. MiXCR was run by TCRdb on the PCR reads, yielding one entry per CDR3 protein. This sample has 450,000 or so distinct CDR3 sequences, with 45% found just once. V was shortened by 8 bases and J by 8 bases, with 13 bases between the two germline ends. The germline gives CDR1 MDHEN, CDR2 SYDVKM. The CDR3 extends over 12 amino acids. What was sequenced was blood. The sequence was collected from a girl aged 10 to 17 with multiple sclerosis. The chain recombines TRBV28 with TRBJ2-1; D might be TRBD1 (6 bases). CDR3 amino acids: CASQGFSDEQFF. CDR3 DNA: TGTGCCAGCCAGGGGTTCTCGGATGAGCAGTTCTTC.